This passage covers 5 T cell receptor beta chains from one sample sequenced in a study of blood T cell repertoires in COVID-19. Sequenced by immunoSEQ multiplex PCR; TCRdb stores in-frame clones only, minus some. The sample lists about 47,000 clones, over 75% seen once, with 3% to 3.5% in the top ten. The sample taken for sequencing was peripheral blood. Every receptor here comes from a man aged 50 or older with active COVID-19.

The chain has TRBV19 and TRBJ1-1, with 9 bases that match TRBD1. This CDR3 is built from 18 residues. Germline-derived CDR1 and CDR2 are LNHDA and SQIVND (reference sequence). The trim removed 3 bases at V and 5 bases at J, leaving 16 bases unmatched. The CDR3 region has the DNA TGTGCCAGTAGTATTTCCCCCCCCCGACAGGGGGGTAGGACTGAAGCTTTCTTT. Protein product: CASSISPPRQGGRTEAFF.

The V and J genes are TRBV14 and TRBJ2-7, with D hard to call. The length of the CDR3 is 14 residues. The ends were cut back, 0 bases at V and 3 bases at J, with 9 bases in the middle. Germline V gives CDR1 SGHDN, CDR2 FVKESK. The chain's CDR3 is CASSQDYCFYEQYV. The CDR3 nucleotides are TGTGCCAGCAGCCAAGATTACTGTTTCTACGAGCAGTACGTC.

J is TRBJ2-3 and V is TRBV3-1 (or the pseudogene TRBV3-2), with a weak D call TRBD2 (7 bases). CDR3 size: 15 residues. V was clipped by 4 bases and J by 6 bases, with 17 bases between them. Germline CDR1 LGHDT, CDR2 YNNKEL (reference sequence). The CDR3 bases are TGTGCCAGCAGCCTCCGTCGGGGGGCCCCCGATACGCAGTATTTT. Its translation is CASSLRRGAPDTQYF.

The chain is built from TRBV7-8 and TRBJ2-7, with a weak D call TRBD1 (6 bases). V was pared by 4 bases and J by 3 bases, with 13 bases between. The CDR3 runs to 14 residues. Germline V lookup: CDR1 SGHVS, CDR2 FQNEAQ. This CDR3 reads CASSSTGLVYEQYF. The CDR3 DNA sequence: TGTGCCAGCAGCTCCACAGGGCTGGTCTACGAGCAGTACTTC.

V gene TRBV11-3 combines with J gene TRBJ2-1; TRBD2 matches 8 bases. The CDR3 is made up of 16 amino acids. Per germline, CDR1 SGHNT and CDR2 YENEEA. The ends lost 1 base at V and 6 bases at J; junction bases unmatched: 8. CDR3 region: CASSLVLAGIFNEQFF. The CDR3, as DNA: TGTGCCAGCAGCTTAGTTTTAGCGGGGATCTTCAATGAGCAGTTCTTC. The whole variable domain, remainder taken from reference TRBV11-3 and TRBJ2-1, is EAGVVQSPRYKIIEKKQPVAFWCNPISGHNTLYWYLQNLGQGPELLIRYENEEAVDDSQLPKDRFSAERLKGVDSTLKIQPAELGDSAVYLCASSLVLAGIFNEQFFGPGTRLTVL.